The 21 T cell receptor beta chains given below trace back to one sample, sequenced in a study of T cells in Graves' hyperthyroidism and ophthalmopathy (dated by TCRdb to between 2018 and 2021). The library relied on multiplex PCR. Data came from an Illumina HiSeq 2000. Amplification of TCR beta CDR3 regions was carried out from RNA transcripts. A first-round RT-PCR of the TCR CDR3 used the HTBI primer set with the Qiagen OneStep RT-PCR kit. Using fastp trimming at Q25 and MiXCR clonotype assembly, TCRdb reanalyzed the public sequencing data and kept in-frame beta chains. Every entry covers one CDR3 protein and lists the most common genes and DNA from its rows. This sample is represented by approximately 590,000 distinct CDR3 sequences; about 15% of them were singletons. Around 7.5% of the sample comes from the top ten. What was sequenced was blood. All receptors derive from a woman aged 25-40 years with Graves' hyperthyroidism.

This sequence joins TRBV5-1 and TRBJ2-7, with D tentatively TRBD2 (6 bases). V lost 0 bases to trimming and J lost 6 bases, with 10 bases between them. Germline CDR1 reads SGHRS; CDR2 reads YFSETQ. CDR3 length equals 13 residues. The CDR3 reads CASSLAAGFEQYF. CDR3 nucleotide sequence: TGCGCCAGCAGCTTGGCCGCGGGATTCGAGCAGTACTTC. Combining the CDR3 with reference TRBV5-1 and TRBJ2-7 gives the whole variable domain KAGVTQTPRYLIKTRGQQVTLSCSPISGHRSVSWYQQTPGQGLQFLFEYFSETQRNKGNFPGRFSGRQFSNSRSEMNVSTLELGDSALYLCASSLAAGFEQYFGPGTRLTVT.

This clonotype appeared many times. This sequence joins TRBV3-1 and TRBJ1-2, with D unresolved. Trimming took off 0 bases at V and 4 bases at J, with 15 bases between the two ends. Germline values: CDR1 LGHDT, CDR2 YNNKEL (reference sequence). This CDR3 has 16 amino acids. For the CDR3, the DNA is TGTGCCAGCAGCCAAGATCTCCTCCCCGAGGGCTATGGCTACACCTTC. Translated, it gives CASSQDLLPEGYGYTF.

This clonotype occurred many times. The chain employs TRBV12-3 or TRBV12-4 and TRBJ2-3; 8 nucleotides match TRBD2. Trimming took 4 bases from V and 6 from J; bases not matched to a gene: 9. The CDR3 covers 15 residues. The CDR3 DNA sequence: TGTGCCAGCAGTTCCATGGGTAGCGGGACTGATACGCAGTATTTT. It encodes CASSSMGSGTDTQYF.

This clonotype has more than one count but fewer than ten. This rearrangement joins TRBV27 to TRBJ1-4; D uncertain. The CDR3 sequence is 12 residues long. Germline loops: CDR1 MNHEY, CDR2 SMNVEV (reference sequence). The germline V and J ends were trimmed by 6 bases and 5 bases, with 7 bases remaining between them. CDR3 residues: CASRTGNEKLFF. In DNA, the CDR3 is TGTGCCAGCAGGACGGGGAATGAAAAACTGTTTTTT.

This clonotype has ten or more counts. The rearrangement joins TRBV20-1 to TRBJ2-4, with a tentative D call TRBD2 (6 bases). This CDR3 is built from 13 residues. Germline CDR1 reads DFQATT; CDR2 reads SNEGSKA (reference sequence). The germline V and J ends were trimmed by 3 bases and 7 bases, with 13 bases remaining between them. CDR3 residues: CSASPGVLNIQYF. DNA of the CDR3: TGCAGTGCTAGCCCGGGAGTGCTGAACATTCAGTACTTC.

This clonotype was seen repeatedly, ten times or more. The chain uses TRBV3-1 and TRBJ2-1, with 12 bases aligning to TRBD2. V lost 3 bases, J lost 0 bases, and 3 bases stayed unmatched. The CDR3 runs 17 residues. The germline gives CDR1 LGHDT, CDR2 YNNKEL (reference sequence). The CDR3 sequence is CASSHGLAGSSYNEQFF. CDR3 nucleotide sequence: TGTGCCAGCAGCCACGGACTAGCGGGGAGCTCCTACAATGAGCAGTTCTTC.

Concerning this clonotype: This may be a read error, as it is one base from a much larger clone. This rearrangement joins TRBV11-2 to TRBJ2-1, with 10 bases that match TRBD1. The CDR3 is 14 amino acids. Germline CDR1 reads SGHAT; CDR2 reads FQNNGV. The J segment lost 10 bases and the V segment lost 2 bases, leaving 5 bases of the junction unmatched. The CDR3 here is CASSLSGTGDEQFF. The CDR3 DNA reads TGTGCCAGCAGCTTATCAGGGACAGGGGACGAGCAGTTCTTC.

This clonotype came up many times. This sequence joins TRBV12-5 and TRBJ1-5; 12 bases are a match to TRBD1. CDR1 and CDR2 (germline): LGHNT, FRNRAP. This CDR3 region has 20 residues. The ends lost 7 bases at V and 6 bases at J; junction bases unmatched: 22. CDR3 sequence: CASVISGTGGSRLLSQPQHF. The CDR3 region has the DNA TGTGCTAGTGTTATTAGTGGGACAGGGGGCTCAAGGTTGTTAAGTCAGCCCCAGCATTTT.

The table lists this clonotype with a few counts. This chain uses TRBV6-1 with TRBJ2-7; tentative D call: TRBD2 (5 bases). The CDR3 sequence is 13 residues long. The germline CDR1 and CDR2 sequences are MNHNS and SASEGT. V was shortened by 6 bases and J by 3 bases, with 12 bases between the two germline ends. The CDR3 coding sequence is TGTGCCAGCAGCCGGACTCCTATCTACGAGCAGTACTTC. It specifies CASSRTPIYEQYF.

This clonotype was seen only a few times. The rearrangement uses TRBV18 and TRBJ2-7, with a weak D call TRBD1 (6 bases). The germline V gene encodes CDR1 KGHSH and CDR2 LQKENI. The CDR3 is 16 residues long. V lost 4 bases and J 0 bases, leaving 16 bases between the germline ends. CDR3 coding DNA: TGTGCCAGCTCACTTTCGGACAGTGCAACCTCCTACGAGCAGTACTTC. This gives the protein CASSLSDSATSYEQYF.

This clonotype has ten or more counts. The chain has TRBV20-1 and TRBJ1-2, with D unclear. This CDR3 is built from 13 residues. Germline V CDR1 and CDR2: DFQATT, SNEGSKA (reference sequence). V was clipped by 3 bases and J by 8 bases, with 16 bases between them. CDR3 sequence reads: CSARAEGPGGYTF. CDR3 bases: TGCAGTGCTAGGGCGGAAGGGCCAGGCGGCTACACCTTC.

This clonotype showed up many times. The rearrangement joins TRBV7-3 to TRBJ2-5; 10 nucleotides match TRBD2. Per the germline V gene, CDR1 is SGHTA and CDR2 is FQGTGA. The CDR3 is 15 residues long. With V trimmed by 3 bases and J by 2 bases, 3 bases remained unmatched. This CDR3 reads CASSLTSGSQETQYF. For the CDR3, the DNA is TGTGCCAGCAGCTTGACTAGCGGGTCTCAAGAGACCCAGTACTTC.

This clonotype turned up a few times. This chain uses TRBV19 with TRBJ2-5; a possible D gene is TRBD2 (6 bases). Germline lookup yields CDR1 LNHDA and CDR2 SQIVND (reference sequence). The CDR3 runs 15 residues. The V and J ends lost 4 bases and 4 bases respectively, with 16 bases between them. DNA for the CDR3: TGTGCCAGTAGTAGGACGGACGGGAGCCTAGAGACCCAGTACTTC. Translating gives CASSRTDGSLETQYF.

This clonotype appeared a few times. V usage is TRBV5-1 and J usage is TRBJ2-5, with a tentative D call TRBD2 (5 bases). The CDR3 is 14 residues long. V was clipped by 5 bases and J by 1 base, with 12 bases between them. Per the germline V gene, CDR1 is SGHRS and CDR2 is YFSETQ. CDR3 loop: CASRRDYVQETQYF. Written as DNA, the CDR3 is TGCGCCAGCAGGCGTGACTACGTCCAAGAGACCCAGTACTTC.

At least ten counts were recorded for this clonotype. V usage is TRBV3-1 and J usage is TRBJ1-3; D may be TRBD1 (5 bases). The germline V gene has CDR1 LGHDT and CDR2 YNNKEL (reference sequence). The CDR3 is made up of 15 amino acids. Trimming left V 4 bases short and J 7 bases short, with 17 bases between. The CDR3 is CASSPPQGRGNTIYF. DNA of the CDR3: TGTGCCAGCAGCCCTCCCCAGGGACGAGGGAACACCATATATTTT.

This clonotype was counted ten times or more. V and J are TRBV9 and TRBJ2-2; TRBD1 aligns across 7 bases. The CDR3 totals 16 residues. Germline CDR1 is SGDLS and CDR2 is YYNGEE. Germline trimming cut 3 bases from V and 1 base from J; bases unmatched to any gene: 6. The chain's CDR3 is CASSDRQGRNTGELFF. CDR3 bases: TGTGCCAGCAGCGATCGACAGGGTCGGAACACCGGGGAGCTGTTTTTT. Looking up the rest from reference TRBV9 and TRBJ2-2 gives the full variable domain: DSGVTQTPKHLITATGQRVTLRCSPRSGDLSVYWYQQSLDQGLQFLIQYYNGEERAKGNILERFSAQQFPDLHSELNLSSLELGDSALYFCASSDRQGRNTGELFFGEGSRLTVL.

At least ten counts were recorded for this clonotype. The V and J genes are TRBV5-1 and TRBJ2-7, with D perhaps matching TRBD2 (6 bases). The V and J ends lost 0 bases and 2 bases respectively, with 12 bases between them. This CDR3 comprises 15 residues. CDR1 is SGHRS, CDR2 YFSETQ, per germline. CDR3 sequence (DNA): TGCGCCAGCAGCTTGGACAGCGGGTTTGCCTACGAGCAGTACTTC. The encoded protein is CASSLDSGFAYEQYF.

This clonotype has at least ten counts. V and J are TRBV27 and TRBJ2-1; D call uncertain. Germline V CDR1 and CDR2: MNHEY, SMNVEV (reference sequence). The V gene lost 5 bases and the J gene lost 2 bases, with 7 bases spanning the gap. The CDR3 contains 13 residues. CDR3 sequence: CASSPVPYNEQFF. In DNA, the CDR3 is TGTGCCAGCAGTCCGGTACCCTACAATGAGCAGTTCTTC.

This clonotype was recorded at least ten times. This chain connects TRBV12-3 or TRBV12-4 to TRBJ2-7; TRBD1 is a possible D gene (6 bases). CDR3 length: 14 residues. Trimming removed 1 base from V and 5 bases from J, with 12 bases in between. The CDR3 DNA is TGTGCCAGCAGTTTAGGGCAGGGGCTGCACGAGCAGTACTTC. Its protein is CASSLGQGLHEQYF.

This clonotype was counted at least ten times. This sequence joins TRBV11-1 and TRBJ1-2; TRBD1 is a possible D gene (5 bases). The germline V gene encodes CDR1 SGHAT and CDR2 FQDESV (reference sequence). Trimming stripped 5 bases from V and 3 bases from J, with 10 bases between. The CDR3 has 13 residues. This CDR3 reads CASSVTGYYGYTF. DNA of the CDR3: TGTGCCAGCAGCGTTACAGGATACTATGGCTACACCTTC.

This clonotype was counted ten times or more. This rearrangement joins TRBV2 to TRBJ1-1, with D tentatively TRBD1 (5 bases). Germline CDR1 is SNHLY and CDR2 is FYNNEI. CDR3 size: 15 residues. V was shortened by 9 bases and J by 4 bases, with 21 bases between the two germline ends. CDR3 sequence (DNA): TGTGCCAGGCTCTCGTCCGGGGCCCGGGGCACTGAAGCTTTCTTT. Translation: CARLSSGARGTEAFF. Full variable domain (rest looked up from reference TRBV2 and TRBJ1-1): EPEVTQTPSHQVTQMGQEVILRCVPISNHLYFYWYRQILGQKVEFLVSFYNNEISEKSEIFDDQFSVERPDGSNFTLKIRSTKLEDSAMYFCARLSSGARGTEAFFGQGTRLTVV.